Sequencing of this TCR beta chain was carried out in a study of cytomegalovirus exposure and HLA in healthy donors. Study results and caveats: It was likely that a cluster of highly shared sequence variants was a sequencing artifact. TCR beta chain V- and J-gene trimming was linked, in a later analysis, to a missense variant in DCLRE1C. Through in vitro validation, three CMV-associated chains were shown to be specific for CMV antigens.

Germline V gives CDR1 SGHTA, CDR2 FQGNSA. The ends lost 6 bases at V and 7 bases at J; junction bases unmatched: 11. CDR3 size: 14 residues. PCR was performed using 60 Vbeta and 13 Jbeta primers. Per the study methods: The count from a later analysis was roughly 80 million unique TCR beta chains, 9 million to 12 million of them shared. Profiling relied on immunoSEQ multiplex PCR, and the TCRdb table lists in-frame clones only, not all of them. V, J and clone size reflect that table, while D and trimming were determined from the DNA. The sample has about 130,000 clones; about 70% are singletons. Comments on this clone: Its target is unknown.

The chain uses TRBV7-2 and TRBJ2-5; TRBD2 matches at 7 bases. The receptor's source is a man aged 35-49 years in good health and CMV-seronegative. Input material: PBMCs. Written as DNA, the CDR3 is TGTGCCAGCAGACCCGGGACTACAACGGGGACCCAGTACTTC. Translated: CASRPGTTTGTQYF.